This T cell receptor (beta chain) was documented in a study of T cell repertoires in aging, cancer and after chemotherapy. Comments on this clonotype: What it binds is not known.

General study results and limits: Median generation probability rose over the chemotherapy interval in each cancer cohort, suggesting rebound thymic output.

Multiplex touch-down PCR with TRB-A/B primers amplified rearranged V-D-J TRB sequences. TCRdb re-derived calls from the multiplex PCR reads in MiXCR, one entry per CDR3 protein. There are about 4,300 distinct CDR3 sequences in the sample; roughly two fifths occur only once, and around two thirds lies in the top ten. Amplification of TCR beta used genomic DNA extracted from peripheral blood. V was trimmed by 5 bases and J by 8 bases, leaving 15 bases between them. This CDR3 contains 13 residues. The V gene's germline CDR1 is MNHEY and CDR2 SMNVEV (reference sequence). This clonotype was sampled from a human donor with a solid tumor. The chain employs TRBV27 and TRBJ1-1, with D tentatively TRBD1 (5 bases). What was sequenced was blood. CDR3 residues: CASSPVGGSEAFF. The CDR3 region has the DNA TGTGCCAGCAGTCCAGTGGGGGGATCGGAAGCTTTCTTT.